This T cell receptor (beta chain) originates from a study of blood T cell repertoires in COVID-19. Overall study: Samples came from the United States, Italy and Spain, spanning acute and convalescent COVID-19. In each case, the material was cDNA or gDNA derived from T cells, B-cell-depleted T cells, or PBMCs.

Germline V gene sequence: CDR1 LNHNV, CDR2 YYDKDF (reference sequence). This CDR3 comprises 16 residues. V was pared by 5 bases and J by 1 base, with 7 bases of the junction left unmatched. Authors' data handling: Estimation of nucleated cell counts was performed using reference gene primer amplification. The repertoire was sequenced with immunoSEQ multiplex PCR; TCRdb's copy has only in-frame clones and lacks some. V and J calls and clone size are copied from that table; D and trimming were computed from the DNA. The table lists under 150,000 clones, approximately 80% of them singletons. The sample holds many counts of this clone.

This clonotype originated in a woman over 75 with active or convalescent COVID-19. V usage is TRBV15 and J usage is TRBJ1-5; 8 positions match TRBD1. Material for sequencing was peripheral blood. DNA for the CDR3: TGTGCCACCAGCGGCCCACGGACAGGGAGCAATCAGCCCCAGCATTTT. Protein product: CATSGPRTGSNQPQHF. Complete variable domain (other parts from reference TRBV15 and TRBJ1-5): DAMVIQNPRYQVTQFGKPVTLSCSQTLNHNVMYWYQQKSSQAPKLLFHYYDKDFNNEADTPDNFQSRRPNTSFCFLDIRSPGLGDTAMYLCATSGPRTGSNQPQHFGDGTRLSIL.